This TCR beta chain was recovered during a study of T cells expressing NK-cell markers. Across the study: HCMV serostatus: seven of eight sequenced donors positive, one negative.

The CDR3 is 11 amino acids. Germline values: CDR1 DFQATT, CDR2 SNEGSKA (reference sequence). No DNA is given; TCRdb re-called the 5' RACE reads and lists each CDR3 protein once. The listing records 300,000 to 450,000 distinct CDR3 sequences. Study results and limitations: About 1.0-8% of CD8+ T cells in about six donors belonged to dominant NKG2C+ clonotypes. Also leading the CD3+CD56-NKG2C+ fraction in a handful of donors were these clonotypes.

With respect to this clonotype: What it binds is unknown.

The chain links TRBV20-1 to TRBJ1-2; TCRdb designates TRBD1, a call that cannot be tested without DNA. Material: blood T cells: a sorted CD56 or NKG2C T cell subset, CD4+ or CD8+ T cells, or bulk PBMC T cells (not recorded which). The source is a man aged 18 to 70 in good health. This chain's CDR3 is CSPGQALGYTF.